Listed below are T cell receptor beta chains from one sample, sequenced in a study of blood T cell repertoires in COVID-19. Clones were sequenced by immunoSEQ multiplex PCR, and TCRdb holds only the in-frame ones, with some missing. The sample lists approximately 150,000 clones; around 90% were seen once. The material sequenced was peripheral blood. The receptors derive from a man in his 70s with acute or convalescent COVID-19. Each CDR3 is given with its conserved first and last residue. Only part of the rows carry a size: once, few, many, or a class if the clone is expanded.

clone size: .; V gene: TRBV19; J gene: TRBJ1-4; CDR3 protein: CASRDIVEEKLFF
clone size: .; V gene: TRBV3-1/TRBV3-2; J gene: TRBJ2-1; CDR3 protein: CASRRSYNEQFF
clone size: .; V gene: TRBV5-6; J gene: TRBJ1-1; CDR3 protein: CASSLTGSSEAFF
clone size: few; V gene: TRBV7-9; J gene: TRBJ1-5; CDR3 protein: CASSSGGQPQHF
clone size: .; V gene: TRBV6-4; J gene: TRBJ2-7; CDR3 protein: CASSLNRGLEQYF
clone size: .; V gene: TRBV12-3/TRBV12-4; J gene: TRBJ2-7; CDR3 protein: CASSKQGYEQYF
clone size: .; V gene: TRBV7-6; J gene: TRBJ2-1; CDR3 protein: CASSLAGLAGENEQFF
clone size: once; V gene: TRBV6-5; J gene: TRBJ1-2; CDR3 protein: CASSYSAESNYGYTF
clone size: .; V gene: TRBV11-2; J gene: TRBJ2-2; CDR3 protein: CASSLDLYSNTGELFF
clone size: .; V gene: TRBV18; J gene: TRBJ1-1; CDR3 protein: CASSRSGNTEAFF
clone size: .; V gene: TRBV11-2; J gene: TRBJ2-1; CDR3 protein: CASSETQGAYNEQFF
clone size: .; V gene: TRBV7-6; J gene: TRBJ2-6; CDR3 protein: CASSLAPGINHNVLTF
clone size: .; V gene: TRBV19; J gene: TRBJ1-4; CDR3 protein: CASLNTVNEKLFF
clone size: .; V gene: TRBV27; J gene: TRBJ2-7; CDR3 protein: CASTVLAGGKTYEQYF
clone size: .; V gene: TRBV28; J gene: TRBJ1-1; CDR3 protein: CASSPSGQSLNTEAFF
clone size: .; V gene: TRBV5-3; J gene: TRBJ2-7; CDR3 protein: CARSLSWAEQYF
clone size: .; V gene: TRBV7-2; J gene: TRBJ1-6; CDR3 protein: CASSVVGGGSPLHF
clone size: .; V gene: TRBV5-6; J gene: TRBJ2-3; CDR3 protein: CASSLERTDTQYF
clone size: .; V gene: TRBV5-1; J gene: TRBJ1-1; CDR3 protein: CASSLAVREPKAFF
clone size: .; V gene: TRBV19; J gene: TRBJ2-1; CDR3 protein: CASSRQGHEQFF
clone size: .; V gene: TRBV10-3; J gene: TRBJ2-7; CDR3 protein: CAISARTGSYEQYF
clone size: .; V gene: TRBV15; J gene: TRBJ1-4; CDR3 protein: CATSRGSGGRTNEKLFF
clone size: .; V gene: TRBV28; J gene: TRBJ1-1; CDR3 protein: CAPPTGTVLNTEAFF
clone size: few; V gene: TRBV19; J gene: TRBJ1-2; CDR3 protein: CASSTVPERGYTF
clone size: .; V gene: TRBV5-1; J gene: TRBJ1-3; CDR3 protein: CASSSGQGIGNTIYF
clone size: .; V gene: TRBV6-5; J gene: TRBJ2-2; CDR3 protein: CASSWKDYTGELFF
clone size: .; V gene: TRBV4-2; J gene: TRBJ2-1; CDR3 protein: CASSQDKSGVLGSYNEQFF
clone size: .; V gene: TRBV6-5; J gene: TRBJ1-4; CDR3 protein: CASSYSTLQGEKLFF
clone size: .; V gene: TRBV7-9; J gene: TRBJ2-5; CDR3 protein: CASSDGGQSQETQYF
clone size: .; V gene: TRBV19; J gene: TRBJ2-1; CDR3 protein: CASSIRASGDNNEQFF
clone size: .; V gene: TRBV5-1; J gene: TRBJ2-7; CDR3 protein: CASSRGTTGYEQYF
clone size: few; V gene: TRBV28; J gene: TRBJ1-5; CDR3 protein: CASRGASNQPQHF
clone size: .; V gene: TRBV6-1; J gene: TRBJ2-2; CDR3 protein: CASSDQGNTGELFF
clone size: .; V gene: TRBV2; J gene: TRBJ1-2; CDR3 protein: CASSALRGTGYGYTF
clone size: .; V gene: TRBV7-2; J gene: TRBJ2-3; CDR3 protein: CASSLGGDSTDTQYF
clone size: .; V gene: TRBV19; J gene: TRBJ1-1; CDR3 protein: CASSIWTGRPEAFF
clone size: .; V gene: TRBV20-1; J gene: TRBJ1-5; CDR3 protein: CSASPGNQPQHF